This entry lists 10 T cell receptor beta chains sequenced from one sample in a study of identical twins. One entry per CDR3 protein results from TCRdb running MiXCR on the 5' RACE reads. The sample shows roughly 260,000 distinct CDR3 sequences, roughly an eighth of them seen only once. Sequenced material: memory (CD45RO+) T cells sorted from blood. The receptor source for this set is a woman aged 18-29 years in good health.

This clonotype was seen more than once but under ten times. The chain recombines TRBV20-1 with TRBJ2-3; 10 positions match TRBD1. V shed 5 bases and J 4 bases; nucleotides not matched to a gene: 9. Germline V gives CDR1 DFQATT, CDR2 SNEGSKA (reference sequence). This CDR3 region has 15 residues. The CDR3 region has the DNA TGCAGTGCTGGGCGACAGGGGGCGCAAGCAGATACGCAGTATTTT. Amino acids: CSAGRQGAQADTQYF.

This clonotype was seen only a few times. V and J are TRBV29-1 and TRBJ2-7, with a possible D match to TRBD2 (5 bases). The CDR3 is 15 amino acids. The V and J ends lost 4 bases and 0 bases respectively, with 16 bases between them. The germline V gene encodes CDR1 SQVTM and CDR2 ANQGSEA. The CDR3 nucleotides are TGCAGCGTTGGCGGTGAAAGAGCGGACTCCTACGAGCAGTACTTC. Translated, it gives CSVGGERADSYEQYF.

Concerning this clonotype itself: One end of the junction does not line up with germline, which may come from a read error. The CDR3 DNA follows: TGTGCCATCAGCAGAGATAGGTCCACAGATACGCAGTATTTT. Amino acids: CAISRDRSTDTQYF. The J gene is TRBJ2-3, the V gene TRBV15; D remains ambiguous. CDR1 is LNHNV, CDR2 YYDKDF, per germline (reference sequence). This CDR3 has 14 residues.

The CDR3 protein is CASSRSGENEQFF. The CDR3 DNA reads TGCGCCAGCAGCCGTTCAGGGGAAAATGAGCAGTTCTTC. The V call is TRBV4-3, the J call TRBJ2-1; a weak D match, TRBD1 (6 bases). This CDR3 is built from 13 residues. CDR1 is LGHNA and CDR2 is YSLEER in the germline V gene. V dropped 4 bases and J dropped 7 bases, with 11 bases sitting between them.

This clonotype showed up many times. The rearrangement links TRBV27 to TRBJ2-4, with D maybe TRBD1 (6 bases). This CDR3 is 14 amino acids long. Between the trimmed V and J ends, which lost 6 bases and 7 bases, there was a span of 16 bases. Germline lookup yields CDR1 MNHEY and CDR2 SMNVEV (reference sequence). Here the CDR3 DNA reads TGTGCCAGCAGAACCGGGACACTGGGGAACATTCAGTACTTC. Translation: CASRTGTLGNIQYF.

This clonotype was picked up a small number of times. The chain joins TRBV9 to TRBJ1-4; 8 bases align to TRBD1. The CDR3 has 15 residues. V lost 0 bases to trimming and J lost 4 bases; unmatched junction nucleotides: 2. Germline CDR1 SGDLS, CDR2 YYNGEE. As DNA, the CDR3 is TGTGCCAGCAGCGTAGGGACAGGGTTTAATGAAAAACTGTTTTTT. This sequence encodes CASSVGTGFNEKLFF.

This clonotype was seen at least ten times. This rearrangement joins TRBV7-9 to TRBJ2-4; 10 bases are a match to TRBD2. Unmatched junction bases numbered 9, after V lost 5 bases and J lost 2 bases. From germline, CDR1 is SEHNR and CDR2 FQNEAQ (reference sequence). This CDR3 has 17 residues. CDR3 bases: TGTGCCAGCAGCAACCAAGCGGGAGGGCCTCCCAAAAACATTCAGTACTTC. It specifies CASSNQAGGPPKNIQYF.

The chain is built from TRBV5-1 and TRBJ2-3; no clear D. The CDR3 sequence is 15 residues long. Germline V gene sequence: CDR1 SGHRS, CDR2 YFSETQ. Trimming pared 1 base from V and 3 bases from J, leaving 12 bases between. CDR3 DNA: TGCGCCAGCAGCTTGAGGTCAGCTCCTACAGATACGCAGTATTTT. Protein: CASSLRSAPTDTQYF.

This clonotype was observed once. As DNA, the CDR3 is TGTGCCAGCAGTTTAGGGTCGGGAGGGCCACTCACAGATACGCAGTATTTT. It specifies CASSLGSGGPLTDTQYF. The rearrangement uses TRBV12-3 or TRBV12-4 and TRBJ2-3; 8 bases agree with TRBD2. With 1 base clipped from V and 2 bases from J, the junction kept 8 bases outside the gene matches. The CDR3 length is 17 residues.

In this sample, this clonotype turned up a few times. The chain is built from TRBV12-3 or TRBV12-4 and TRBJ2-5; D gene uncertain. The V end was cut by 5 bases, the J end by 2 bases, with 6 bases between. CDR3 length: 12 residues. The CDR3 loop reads CASSRRQETQYF. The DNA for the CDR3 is TGTGCCAGCAGTCGACGTCAAGAGACCCAGTACTTC.